This T cell receptor (beta chain) was identified in a study of shared clonotypes between healthy human individuals. Only in-frame clones appear in the TCRdb table, and some are missing; sequencing was by immunoSEQ multiplex PCR. In the table there are over 2 million clones, 95% of which are singletons. Every one of the donors was a Caucasian adult that lived in Nashville, Tennessee. Findings and limits, study-wide: The represented genetic and exposure-history diversity was limited by the small number of donors.

Of note for this clone: The antigen is unknown.

This CDR3 is built from 19 residues. J was trimmed by 2 bases and V by 4 bases; bases with no gene match: 11. Germline values: CDR1 SGHAT, CDR2 FQNNGV. The receptor's source is a young man in good health. The gene calls are TRBV11-2 and TRBJ2-3, with 14 bases matching TRBD2. Sequencing was done on a sample of naive CD4+ T cells sorted from blood. Subset specified: CD45RA+ positively selected. The CDR3 is CASSSPPGTSGSYTDTQYF. In DNA form, the CDR3 reads TGTGCCAGCAGCTCCCCACCGGGGACTAGCGGGAGTTACACAGATACGCAGTATTTT.